This T cell receptor (beta chain) was sequenced during a study of blood T cell repertoires in COVID-19. On the study more broadly: COVID-19 samples from acute and convalescent phases originated in the United States, Italy and Spain. PBMCs, B-cell-depleted T cells, or T cells were the source of the cDNA or gDNA that made up the material.

The germline V and J ends were trimmed by 5 bases and 3 bases, with 14 bases remaining between them. The CDR3 contains 14 residues. Germline V gene data show CDR1 as SGHDN and CDR2 as FVKESK. Study processing details: From reference gene primer amplification, estimates of nucleated cell counts were derived. The method was immunoSEQ multiplex PCR; TCRdb's version includes in-frame clones alone and lacks a portion of them. V and J calls and clone size are as listed in that table; D and trimming were resolved from the DNA. The table lists about 120,000 clones, 79% of them singletons. The J gene is TRBJ2-7, the V gene TRBV14, with D perhaps matching TRBD1 (6 bases). The sequenced sample consisted of peripheral blood. This receptor was obtained from a middle-aged man with active or convalescent COVID-19. In DNA form, the CDR3 reads TGTGCCAGCAGCAGTGGGGGACAATTCTACGAGCAGTACTTC. It translates to CASSSGGQFYEQYF.